These T cell receptor beta chains were read from a single sample in a study of blood T cell repertoires in COVID-19. TCRdb keeps only in-frame clones here, not all; method: immunoSEQ multiplex PCR. The table shows about 250,000 clones, with about 85% occurring only once. Sequenced material: peripheral blood. All receptors come from a human donor with COVID-19, enrolled during active disease. The donor label of this sample is uncertain. CDR3s include the opening cysteine and the closing phenylalanine or tryptophan. The D gene is left open where the match is weak. Expanded clones get a size class; other rows say once, few or many, or leave the size out.

>TRBJ1-3|15|-|TRBV2|once
CASAGQASSGNTIYF
TGTGCCAGCGCGGGTCAGGCGAGCTCTGGAAACACCATATATTTT
>TRBJ2-2|15|-|TRBV5-8|-
CASNFRQDGTGELFF
TGTGCCAGCAATTTTCGACAGGACGGGACCGGGGAGCTGTTTTTT
>TRBJ1-1|15|-|TRBV28|-
CASRPTGNSNTEAFF
TGTGCCAGCAGACCCACAGGAAACTCGAACACTGAAGCTTTCTTT
>TRBJ1-1|13|TRBD1|TRBV6-5|-
CASSSQGAVEAFF
TGTGCCAGCAGTTCACAGGGGGCGGTCGAAGCTTTCTTT
>TRBJ2-2|15|-|TRBV28|-
CASSTHGQGTGELFF
TGTGCCAGCAGTACGCACGGCCAGGGGACCGGGGAGCTGTTTTTT
>TRBJ2-7|12|TRBD1|TRBV28|-
CASWTGEDEQYF
TGTGCCAGCTGGACAGGGGAGGACGAGCAGTACTTC
>TRBJ1-3|15|-|TRBV9|-
CASSVVGGSGNTIYF
TGTGCCAGCAGCGTAGTCGGTGGCTCTGGAAACACCATATATTTT
>TRBJ2-5|14|TRBD2|TRBV5-4|-
CASSQPSGQETQYF
TGTGCCAGCAGCCAGCCTAGCGGGCAAGAGACCCAGTACTTC
>TRBJ2-5|11|-|TRBV30|-
CVWRGQETQYF
TGTGTCTGGCGGGGCCAAGAGACCCAGTACTTC
>TRBJ2-4|13|-|TRBV6-4|-
CASRTDSKNIQYF
TGTGCCAGCAGAACAGACAGTAAGAACATTCAGTACTTC
>TRBJ2-5|13|-|TRBV2|-
CASSAGREETQYF
TGTGCCAGCAGTGCAGGCAGGGAAGAGACCCAGTACTTC